This T cell receptor (beta chain) derives from a study of PD-1 blockade in classical Hodgkin lymphoma. Broader study findings: Why repertoires differed is undefined; disease activity or prior therapy possibly contributed. Relative to healthy donors, newly diagnosed patients reportedly had lower baseline TCR diversity, which was reported as lower still in relapsed/refractory patients.

Worth noting for this clone: The target antigen is unknown.

The length of the CDR3 is 15 residues. Germline V CDR1 and CDR2: MNHEY, SVGAGI. Germline trimming cut 6 bases from V and 7 bases from J; bases unmatched to any gene: 12. Time point indicated: newly diagnosed, previously untreated cHL patient sample. Comparators were PBMCs taken from newly diagnosed, untreated classical Hodgkin lymphoma. The table came from immunoSEQ multiplex PCR; TCRdb's copy has only in-frame clones and leaves some out. The sample gives around 50,000 clones, approximately 91% of which show up once; around 5.1% is in the top ten. V and J are TRBV6-5 and TRBJ2-1; 7 nucleotides match TRBD2. The TCR sequence derives from a human donor with classical Hodgkin lymphoma. The source material was peripheral blood mononuclear cells (PBMCs). The CDR3 DNA reads TGTGCCAGCAGGGTTAACCTAGCGGAGAGGAATGAGCAGTTCTTC. Amino acid sequence: CASRVNLAERNEQFF.